The 11 T cell receptor beta chains in this list originate from one sample, sequenced in a study. Each CDR3 protein gets one entry after TCRdb re-called the 5' RACE reads with MiXCR. The sample has roughly 8,400 distinct CDR3 sequences, approximately 57% seen once. The sample was tumor-infiltrating memory CD4+ T cells sorted from the breast tumor. Described subset: memory CD4+ T cells, CD4+CD45RO+CD25-. The receptors stem from a female donor with breast cancer.

This clonotype was seen more than once but under ten times. The V call is TRBV6-2 or TRBV6-3, the J call TRBJ2-5, with 9 bases that match TRBD1. Looked up from germline, CDR1 is MNHEY and CDR2 is SVGEGT. The CDR3 is 14 amino acids. V trimming: 6 bases; J trimming: 2 bases; junction bases outside the gene matches: 4. The CDR3 nucleotides are TGTGCCAGCAGGCCCGACAGGGGGCAAGAGACCCAGTACTTC. Amino acids: CASRPDRGQETQYF.

This clonotype was detected a few times. This chain connects TRBV9 to TRBJ1-3; 10 nucleotides align to TRBD1. The CDR3 spans 19 residues. V dropped 4 bases and J dropped 0; count of bases not matched to a gene: 13. Looked up from germline, CDR1 is SGDLS and CDR2 is YYNGEE. CDR3 protein: CASSRRDRGHINSGNTIYF. Written as DNA, the CDR3 is TGTGCCAGCAGCCGCCGGGACAGGGGACATATAAACTCTGGAAACACCATATATTTT.

The chain joins TRBV29-1 to TRBJ2-3; D is perhaps TRBD1 or TRBD2 (5 bases each). Germline loops: CDR1 SQVTM, CDR2 ANQGSEA. The CDR3 has 12 amino acids. V was pared by 3 bases and J by 3 bases, with 7 bases between. The CDR3 region has the DNA TGCAGCGTTGATGGGGGTACAGATACGCAGTATTTT. It translates to CSVDGGTDTQYF.

The chain links TRBV3-1 to TRBJ2-4; D not resolved. The CDR3 has 15 amino acids. V was pared by 0 bases and J by 8 bases, with 14 bases between. CDR1 LGHDT and CDR2 YNNKEL come from the germline V gene (reference sequence). The CDR3 sequence: CASSQDGALGYIQYF. The DNA of the CDR3 is TGTGCCAGCAGCCAAGATGGAGCCTTGGGCTACATTCAGTACTTC. The entire variable domain, with the rest obtained from reference TRBV3-1 and TRBJ2-4, is as follows: DTAVSQTPKYLVTQMGNDKSIKCEQNLGHDTMYWYKQDSKKFLKIMFSYNNKELIINETVPNRFSPKSPDKAHLNLHINSLELGDSAVYFCASSQDGALGYIQYFGAGTRLSVL.

V and J are TRBV12-3 or TRBV12-4 and TRBJ2-7; tentative D call: TRBD1 (5 bases). The CDR3 consists of 13 residues. V lost 4 bases to trimming and J lost 2 bases, with 9 bases between them. The CDR3 protein is CASSYQGPYEQYF. The CDR3 DNA reads TGTGCCAGCAGTTATCAGGGCCCCTACGAGCAGTACTTC.

For this clonotype: A junction end diverges from the germline sequence, so it may reflect a read error. This sequence joins TRBV29-1 and TRBJ2-5; TRBD1 aligns across 9 bases. The CDR3 is 14 residues long. CDR1 is SQVTM, CDR2 ANQGSEA, per germline. CDR3 bases: TGCGGCGTTGGAACAGGGGGCTCGGGGGAGACCCAATACTTC. Translated, it gives CGVGTGGSGETQYF.

The V call is TRBV7-8, the J call TRBJ2-3; D is ambiguous. There are 14 residues in the CDR3. CDR1 SGHVS and CDR2 FQNEAQ come from the germline V gene. V lost 7 bases, J lost 2 bases, and 13 bases lay in between. The CDR3 sequence: CASTPRFSTDTQYF. As DNA, the CDR3 is TGTGCCAGCACCCCCCGGTTCTCCACAGATACGCAGTATTTT.

This chain uses TRBV6-1 with TRBJ1-1, with a tentative D call TRBD1 (6 bases). V lost 1 base and J lost 4, with 13 bases in between. This CDR3 region has 15 residues. CDR1 and CDR2 from the germline V gene are MNHNS and SASEGT. The CDR3 DNA reads TGTGCCAGCAGTGAAGGAGGGGGGGCTGGCACTGAAGCTTTCTTT. Translating it yields CASSEGGGAGTEAFF.

The chain combines TRBV12-3 or TRBV12-4 with TRBJ1-5; TRBD1 might be the D (6 bases). Deletions cut 1 base from V and 5 bases from J, with 9 bases between. The CDR3 loop spans 14 amino acids. The CDR3 DNA is TGTGCCAGCAGTTTAGAGGGGGTTTATCAGCCCCAGCATTTT. It encodes CASSLEGVYQPQHF.

This chain joins TRBV27 and TRBJ1-1; D possibly corresponds to TRBD1 (5 bases). V lost 6 bases to trimming and J lost 3 bases, with 20 bases between them. Germline loops: CDR1 MNHEY, CDR2 SMNVEV (reference sequence). The CDR3 spans 16 residues. The CDR3 nucleotides are TGTGCCAGCAGCCGAGACAGTTGGGGTTTGGACACTGAAGCTTTCTTT. Protein product: CASSRDSWGLDTEAFF.

This chain links TRBV20-1 with TRBJ2-1; 8 positions agree with TRBD2. From germline, CDR1 is DFQATT and CDR2 SNEGSKA (reference sequence). This CDR3 is 16 amino acids long. Germline trimming cut 0 bases from V and 5 bases from J; bases unmatched to any gene: 9. CDR3 in amino acids: CSARDFIAGKDNEQFF. The CDR3 DNA reads TGCAGTGCTAGAGACTTTATAGCGGGGAAGGACAATGAGCAGTTCTTC.